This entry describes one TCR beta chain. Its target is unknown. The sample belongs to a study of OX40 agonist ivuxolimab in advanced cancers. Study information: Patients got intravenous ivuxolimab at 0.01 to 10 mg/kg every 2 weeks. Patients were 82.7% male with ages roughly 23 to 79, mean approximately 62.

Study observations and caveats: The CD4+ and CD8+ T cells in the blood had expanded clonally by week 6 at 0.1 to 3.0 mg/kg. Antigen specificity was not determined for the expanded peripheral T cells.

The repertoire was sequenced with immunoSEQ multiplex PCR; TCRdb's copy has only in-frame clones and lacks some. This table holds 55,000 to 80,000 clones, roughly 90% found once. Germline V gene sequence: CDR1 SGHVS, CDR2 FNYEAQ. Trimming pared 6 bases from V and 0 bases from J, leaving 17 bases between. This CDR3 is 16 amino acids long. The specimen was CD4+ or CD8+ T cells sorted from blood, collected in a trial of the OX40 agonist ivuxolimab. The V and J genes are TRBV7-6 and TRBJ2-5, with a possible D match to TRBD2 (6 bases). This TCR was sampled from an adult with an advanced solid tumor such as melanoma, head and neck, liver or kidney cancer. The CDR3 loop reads CASRQGLGGNQETQYF. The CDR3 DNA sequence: TGTGCCAGCAGACAAGGGCTCGGAGGGAACCAAGAGACCCAGTACTTC.